These T cell receptor beta chains were read from a single sample in a study of blood T cell repertoires in COVID-19. Profiled with immunoSEQ multiplex PCR; TCRdb holds only in-frame clones, not every one. Among roughly 47,000 clones listed, over 75% were seen once. The specimen was peripheral blood. The receptors stem from a man in his fifties with acute or convalescent COVID-19. The CDR3 runs from the conserved cysteine through the conserved F or W. Fields, in order: J gene, V gene, clone size, D gene, CDR3 protein. The D gene is left open where the match is weak. Clone size appears in some rows only: once, few, many, or a class for an expanded clone.

TRBJ2-1	TRBV20-1	.	.	CSARFGNEQFF
TRBJ2-1	TRBV6-5	.	TRBD1	CASSSRRTGGNEQFF
TRBJ1-1	TRBV3-1/TRBV3-2	.	TRBD1	CASSPRLGQALNAFF
TRBJ1-2	TRBV4-1	few	.	CASSQEAGLLGYTF
TRBJ2-4	TRBV7-2	once	TRBD1	CASSLGRGRLGIQYF
TRBJ1-6	TRBV5-4	.	.	CASSPGGSVGSPLHF
TRBJ1-2	TRBV18	.	.	CASSTNREQMNGYTF
TRBJ2-3	TRBV24-1	.	.	CATSDLGSGRTDTQYF
TRBJ1-6	TRBV10-3	.	TRBD1	CAIRSDSDRENSPLHF
TRBJ2-3	TRBV29-1	.	.	CSVAGADTQYF
TRBJ1-1	TRBV28	.	TRBD1	CASSWDRGFGTEAFF
TRBJ1-1	TRBV6-2/TRBV6-3	.	.	CASSYVGGGQDLTEAFF
TRBJ2-1	TRBV15	once	TRBD1	CATSRPTGAGQGTPHISSYNEQFF
TRBJ1-3	TRBV6-1	.	.	CASSDPTGGNTIYF
TRBJ2-3	TRBV5-1	.	TRBD2	CASSLVRLAGTTDTQYF
TRBJ2-1	TRBV7-9	.	TRBD2	CASSREGLAGLDEQFF
TRBJ2-7	TRBV5-1	.	TRBD2	CASSLDLAGGPTAEQYF
TRBJ2-4	TRBV2	.	.	CASTDTWENIQYF
TRBJ2-7	TRBV15	once	TRBD1	CATSTMTGGSYEQYF
TRBJ1-6	TRBV28	.	.	CASSLDNNSPLHF
TRBJ1-4	TRBV5-8	.	.	CASSPRGATNEKLFF
TRBJ1-6	TRBV27	.	.	CASSENTGGYNSPLHF
TRBJ1-2	TRBV5-1	.	TRBD1	CASSLGQGDGYTF
TRBJ1-1	TRBV5-6	.	TRBD1	CASSMLRDREAFF
TRBJ1-5	TRBV11-2	once	.	CASSLTQGGYQPQHF
TRBJ2-1	TRBV11-2	.	.	CASSDSLEQFF
TRBJ2-7	TRBV5-1	.	TRBD2	CASSLVGEGEQYF
TRBJ2-2	TRBV9	.	.	CASNIGLGTGELFF
TRBJ1-4	TRBV11-2	few	.	CASSPGGEKLFF
TRBJ1-5	TRBV4-2	few	.	CASSQTLGTGGSNQPQHF
TRBJ1-1	TRBV7-9	few	TRBD1	CASNRGENEAFF
TRBJ2-7	TRBV28	.	TRBD1	CASSGGQGAYYEQYF
TRBJ2-5	TRBV9	.	.	CASSVGVAGLGETQYF
TRBJ1-1	TRBV19	.	TRBD1	CASTSPASDRGWGTEAFF
TRBJ1-4	TRBV4-2	.	TRBD1	CASNRGDEKLFF
TRBJ2-4	TRBV27	.	TRBD1	CASSLTQGANIQYF
TRBJ1-2	TRBV6-6	.	.	CASSYSTAGGYTF
TRBJ1-6	TRBV4-3	.	.	CASSQRGDSNSPLHF
TRBJ1-1	TRBV27	.	.	CASSPDRDRLNTEAFF
TRBJ1-1	TRBV14	once	TRBD1	CASSWGTGENTEAFF
TRBJ2-1	TRBV28	once	.	CASSLTRRLFF
TRBJ2-7	TRBV5-4	.	TRBD2	CASSREREETYEQYF
TRBJ2-7	TRBV5-6	.	.	CASSFSQTLSYEQYF
TRBJ2-1	TRBV28	.	TRBD2	CASSLAGAYNEQFF
TRBJ2-3	TRBV9	medium-sized	.	CASSVGAIRTDTQYF
TRBJ1-1	TRBV19	.	.	CASRSSGRGTEAFF
TRBJ2-3	TRBV18	.	.	CASSPPSTDTQYF
TRBJ2-7	TRBV7-9	.	TRBD1	CASSDQLQGAPYEQYF
TRBJ1-1	TRBV5-4	.	.	CASSQNKNTEAFF
TRBJ1-5	TRBV6-6	once	TRBD1	CASSFQGDSNQPQHF
TRBJ2-5	TRBV9	.	.	CASSGAGRGETQYF